This record concerns one TCR beta chain sequence. Method: immunoSEQ multiplex PCR; TCRdb's copy keeps in-frame clones and lacks some. The table has about 95,000 clones, about 89% seen once. This entry comes from a study of control samples from healthy donors and cancer patients. After removal of 3 bases from V and 0 bases from J, the junction contained 3 bases not matched to a gene. The germline V gene has CDR1 SGHKS and CDR2 YYEKEE (reference sequence). The CDR3 runs 17 residues. This receptor was identified in a woman aged 30 to 39 in good health. The material sequenced was blood. V gene TRBV5-5 combines with J gene TRBJ1-6, with 10 bases matching TRBD1. The DNA for the CDR3 is TGTGCCAGCAGCTCGGGGACAGGGGTCTCCTATAATTCACCCCTCCACTTT. Translated, it gives CASSSGTGVSYNSPLHF.